Listed below are T cell receptor beta chains from one sample, sequenced in a study of cytomegalovirus exposure and HLA in healthy donors. TCRdb keeps only in-frame clones here, not all; method: immunoSEQ multiplex PCR. The sample contains more than 150,000 clones, approximately 81% of which appear only once. Sequenced: PBMCs. The receptors originated from a boy aged 2 to 9 in good health and CMV-seronegative. Both conserved end residues are part of each CDR3. A D gene is named only where the DNA matches it firmly. Clone size appears in some rows only: once, few, many, or a class for an expanded clone.

V,length,D,J,size,CDR3,DNA
TRBV5-6,17,TRBD2,TRBJ2-5,-,CASSLHRTSGIVETQYF,TGTGCCAGCAGCCTCCACAGGACTAGCGGGATAGTAGAGACCCAGTACTTC
TRBV5-6,15,TRBD1,TRBJ2-1,-,CASSWTGGPYNEQFF,TGTGCCAGCAGCTGGACAGGGGGCCCCTACAATGAGCAGTTCTTC
TRBV9,13,-,TRBJ2-3,-,CASSYLAADTQYF,TGTGCCAGCAGCTACCTAGCCGCAGATACGCAGTATTTT
TRBV7-9,15,TRBD1,TRBJ1-2,once,CASSPQDRVLIGYTF,TGTGCCAGCAGCCCACAGGACAGGGTGCTCATAGGCTACACCTTC
TRBV20-1,11,-,TRBJ1-2,-,CSAPRVDGYTF,TGCAGTGCCCCACGGGTGGATGGCTACACCTTC
TRBV30,14,TRBD2,TRBJ2-7,-,CAWSGGSKKEEQYF,TGTGCCTGGAGTGGCGGGAGTAAAAAAGAAGAGCAGTACTTC
TRBV11-2,15,TRBD2,TRBJ2-7,-,CASSGGVAGSYEQYF,TGTGCCAGCAGCGGGGGGGTAGCGGGCTCCTACGAGCAGTACTTC
TRBV28,15,TRBD2,TRBJ2-7,-,CASSSLAGEIVEQYF,TGTGCCAGCAGTTCCCTAGCGGGAGAGATCGTCGAGCAGTACTTC
TRBV5-1,14,-,TRBJ2-7,-,CASSLDSGTYEQYF,TGCGCCAGCAGCTTGGACTCAGGGACCTACGAGCAGTACTTC
TRBV5-1,15,-,TRBJ2-7,-,CASSLDDLGGYEQYF,TGCGCCAGCAGCTTGGACGATCTAGGAGGATACGAGCAGTACTTC
TRBV7-9,13,-,TRBJ2-3,-,CASSPLRTDTQYF,TGTGCCAGCAGCCCACTCCGGACAGATACGCAGTATTTT
TRBV2,12,-,TRBJ1-5,-,CASRSEVQPQHF,TGTGCCAGCAGGTCGGAGGTCCAGCCCCAGCATTTT
TRBV5-1,16,-,TRBJ1-4,-,CASSLQGPDSNEKLFF,TGCGCCAGCAGCCTGCAGGGGCCGGACAGTAATGAAAAACTGTTTTTT
TRBV18,15,-,TRBJ1-1,-,CASSPAQDLNTEAFF,TGTGCCAGCTCACCAGCACAGGACCTTAACACTGAAGCTTTCTTT
TRBV13,15,TRBD2,TRBJ2-7,-,CASSRLAGGDDEQYF,TGTGCCAGCAGCAGACTAGCGGGAGGGGATGACGAGCAGTACTTC
TRBV15,14,-,TRBJ2-7,-,CATSRDLGRSEQYF,TGTGCCACCAGCAGAGATTTGGGCAGATCCGAGCAGTACTTC
TRBV29-1,14,-,TRBJ1-1,-,CSVGGHGSDTEAFF,TGCAGCGTTGGGGGACACGGGTCGGACACTGAAGCTTTCTTT
TRBV5-1,17,TRBD2,TRBJ2-3,-,CASSVRTSGRVTDTQYF,TGCGCCAGCAGCGTTAGGACTAGCGGGAGGGTCACAGATACGCAGTATTTT
TRBV29-1,14,-,TRBJ2-3,-,CSVGAGPSTDTQYF,TGCAGCGTTGGGGCGGGCCCCAGCACAGATACGCAGTATTTT
TRBV5-4,15,TRBD1,TRBJ2-5,once,CASSLGTGIQETQYF,TGTGCCAGCAGCTTGGGGACAGGGATTCAAGAGACCCAGTACTTC